This T cell receptor (beta chain) was identified in a study of PD-1 blockade in classical Hodgkin lymphoma. Study-level points and caveats: Still unresolved is the cause of the repertoire differences, which may be disease activity or prior therapy. The study found that TCR diversity rose significantly by C4D1 in CD4+ but not CD8+ cells.

The time point here: cycle 4 day 1 (C4D1), after less than 7 weeks of nivolumab. Exposure to brentuximab vedotin varied, and each patient had relapsed following autologous stem cell transplantation. Complete response, partial response or progressive disease constituted the best response categories observed. The V end lost 2 bases, the J end lost 0 bases, and 13 bases lay between the germline ends. In germline, CDR1 is SGHAT, CDR2 FQNNGV. The CDR3 runs to 16 residues. Profiling relied on immunoSEQ multiplex PCR, and the TCRdb table lists in-frame clones only, not all of them. The sample includes tens of thousands of clones, approximately 86% seen only once; the top ten take approximately 17%. A note on this clone: The antigen is not known.

This TCR derives from a human donor with classical Hodgkin lymphoma. The chain is built from TRBV11-2 and TRBJ1-1, with TRBD1 as a possible D gene (5 bases). The input for sequencing was peripheral blood mononuclear cells (PBMCs), taken before the fourth cycle of nivolumab. CDR3 region: CASSLYPTDLNTEAFF. The CDR3 DNA reads as TGTGCCAGCAGCTTATACCCGACAGACCTGAACACTGAAGCTTTCTTT.